This T cell receptor (beta chain) was obtained from a study of sequential checkpoint blockade in melanoma. The assay was immunoSEQ multiplex PCR, and TCRdb's table has in-frame clones only and misses some. The repertoire holds about 3,800 clones, with 23% as singletons. The CDR3 sequence is 13 residues long. Deletions cut 4 bases from V and 3 bases from J, with 10 bases between. Germline CDR1 reads SGHTA; CDR2 reads FQGNSA. This clone was seen many times. Stated treatment: randomized to nivolumab then ipilimumab (arm A) or the reverse (arm B). The sequence was obtained from a human donor with melanoma. This chain links TRBV7-2 with TRBJ2-7; possibly TRBD1 or TRBD2 for D (5 bases each). The sequencing here drew on tumor tissue (inferred from file names), taken from a patient given nivolumab and ipilimumab in sequence. CDR3 sequence: CASSSGPNYEQYF. The CDR3 DNA follows: TGTGCCAGCAGCTCGGGACCGAACTACGAGCAGTACTTC. Complete variable domain (other parts from reference TRBV7-2 and TRBJ2-7): GAGVSQSPSNKVTEKGKDVELRCDPISGHTALYWYRQSLGQGLEFLIYFQGNSAPDKSGLPSDRFSAERTGGSVSTLTIQRTQQEDSAVYLCASSSGPNYEQYFGPGTRLTVT.